The 20 T cell receptor beta chains listed next were all sequenced from one sample in a study of T cells in Graves' hyperthyroidism and ophthalmopathy. The CDR3 regions of TCR beta were amplified from RNA transcripts. An initial round of RT-PCR targeting the TCR CDR3 relied on the HTBI primer set. TCRdb itself ran the multiplex PCR reads through MiXCR, one entry per CDR3 protein. The repertoire has about 570,000 distinct CDR3 sequences, about half of them found once; the top ten carry roughly 19%. Specimen: peripheral blood or thyroid tissue (not recorded which). The source of these receptors is an adult woman with Graves' disease, either hyperthyroidism or ophthalmopathy (not recorded which).

About this clonotype: An end of the junction does not agree with germline; a read error may underlie this. The chain recombines TRBV5-1 with TRBJ1-2; D might be TRBD1 (6 bases). The germline gives CDR1 SGHRS, CDR2 YFSETQ. The CDR3 consists of 13 residues. CDR3 in DNA: TGCGTCAGCAGCTCGGCGGGGGCAGATGGCTACACCTTC. The encoded protein is CVSSSAGADGYTF.

This sequence joins TRBV10-2 and TRBJ2-7, with D possibly TRBD2 on 6 matching bases. The CDR3 runs to 16 residues. Germline CDR1 WSHSY, CDR2 SAAADI. V was shortened by 6 bases and J by 3 bases, with 21 bases between the two germline ends. CDR3 coding DNA: TGCGCCAGCAGCCGGGGGATGGGGGAAGGTATCTACGAGCAGTACTTC. This encodes CASSRGMGEGIYEQYF.

This clonotype was detected only a few times. J is TRBJ2-7 and V is TRBV28; D call uncertain. The CDR3 loop spans 15 amino acids. CDR1 MDHEN and CDR2 SYDVKM come from the germline V gene. Trimming removed 7 bases at V and 2 bases at J, with 18 bases between. The CDR3 is CASTTARQSTYEQYF. Here the CDR3 DNA reads TGTGCCAGCACCACCGCCAGACAAAGCACCTACGAGCAGTACTTC.

Many counts were recorded for this clonotype. The chain uses TRBV11-1 and TRBJ2-7; the D is unclear. The CDR3 has 12 amino acids. V lost 1 base and J lost 7, with 8 bases in between. Germline CDR1 and CDR2: SGHAT and FQDESV (reference sequence). The CDR3 region is CASSLGVSEQYF. The DNA for the CDR3 is TGTGCCAGCAGCTTAGGCGTGAGTGAGCAGTACTTC. Based on the CDR3 plus reference TRBV11-1 and TRBJ2-7, the full variable domain is EAEVAQSPRYKITEKSQAVAFWCDPISGHATLYWYRQILGQGPELLVQFQDESVVDDSQLPKDRFSAERLKGVDSTLKIQPAELGDSAMYLCASSLGVSEQYFGPGTRLTVT.

This clonotype occurred a few times. The J gene is TRBJ2-5, the V gene TRBV28, with 9 nucleotides matching TRBD1. J gave up 5 bases and V 6 bases, and 10 bases lay outside the gene matches. Germline assignment: CDR1 MDHEN and CDR2 SYDVKM. This CDR3 has 15 amino acids. CDR3 sequence: CASSLGTGSGETQYF. In nucleotides, the CDR3 is TGTGCCAGCAGCCTCGGGACAGGGAGTGGTGAGACCCAGTACTTC.

The rearrangement joins TRBV7-6 to TRBJ2-6; D might be TRBD1 (6 bases). Trimming pared 3 bases from V and 11 bases from J, leaving 11 bases between. Germline V gene lookup returns CDR1 SGHVS and CDR2 FNYEAQ. The CDR3 covers 13 residues. This chain's CDR3 is CASSFRQDYVLTF. In nucleotides, the CDR3 is TGTGCCAGCAGCTTTCGACAGGACTACGTCCTGACTTTC.

V is TRBV14 and J is TRBJ2-3; no clear D. Germline CDR1 reads SGHDN; CDR2 reads FVKESK. There are 16 residues in the CDR3. V gave up 2 bases and J gave up 0 bases, with 12 bases separating them. Here the CDR3 reads CASSQRSPTSTDTQYF. The CDR3 coding sequence is TGTGCCAGCAGCCAAAGATCTCCTACTAGCACAGATACGCAGTATTTT. Based on the CDR3 plus reference TRBV14 and TRBJ2-3, the full variable domain is EAGVTQFPSHSVIEKGQTVTLRCDPISGHDNLYWYRRVMGKEIKFLLHFVKESKQDESGMPNNRFLAERTGGTYSTLKVQPAELEDSGVYFCASSQRSPTSTDTQYFGPGTRLTVL.

The chain recombines TRBV6-5 with TRBJ2-2; D not certain. Trimming stripped 7 bases from V and 5 bases from J, with 14 bases between. The CDR3 covers 14 residues. Germline CDR1 reads MNHEY; CDR2 reads SVGAGI. The CDR3 here is CASTFESETGELFF. The CDR3 DNA sequence: TGTGCCAGCACGTTCGAGTCCGAAACCGGGGAGCTGTTTTTT.

The rearrangement joins TRBV20-1 to TRBJ2-2; D uncertain. From germline, CDR1 is DFQATT and CDR2 SNEGSKA (reference sequence). V lost 4 bases and J lost 2, with 17 bases in between. This CDR3 spans 16 amino acids. The CDR3 loop reads CSATSRRAYNTGELFF. The CDR3 nucleotides are TGCAGTGCTACCTCCCGCAGAGCCTATAACACCGGGGAGCTGTTTTTT.

The rearrangement links TRBV12-3 or TRBV12-4 to TRBJ1-6, with 7 bases aligning to TRBD1. V was clipped by 3 bases and J by 2 bases; unmatched bases: 1. The CDR3 sequence is 15 residues long. CDR3 DNA sequence: TGTGCCAGCAGTTTCGGGACAGCCTATAATTCACCCCTCCACTTT. This codes for CASSFGTAYNSPLHF.

Details on this clonotype: The junction shows a germline mismatch at one end, possibly a read error. In nucleotides, the CDR3 is TGTGCCAGCATCAGGGAAGAGACCCGGTACTTC. Translation gives CASIREETRYF. The V gene is TRBV2, the J gene TRBJ2-5; maybe TRBD1 (5 bases). Germline loops: CDR1 SNHLY, CDR2 FYNNEI. The CDR3 runs 11 residues. The full variable domain, its missing parts supplied by reference TRBV2 and TRBJ2-5, is EPEVTQTPSHQVTQMGQEVILRCVPISNHLYFYWYRQILGQKVEFLVSFYNNEISEKSEIFDDQFSVERPDGSNFTLKIRSTKLEDSAMYFCASIREETRYFGPGTRLLVL.

This clonotype was counted many times. The V and J genes are TRBV5-1 and TRBJ1-6; possibly TRBD1 for D (6 bases). The V and J ends lost 0 bases and 6 bases respectively, with 13 bases between them. CDR3 size: 16 residues. Germline V lookup: CDR1 SGHRS, CDR2 YFSETQ. CDR3 loop: CASSLDQGRGNSPLHF. In nucleotides, the CDR3 is TGCGCCAGCAGCTTGGATCAGGGGCGGGGTAATTCACCCCTCCACTTT.

V gene TRBV25-1 combines with J gene TRBJ2-3; 10 bases line up with TRBD2. V lost 7 bases, J lost 4 bases, and 5 bases stayed unmatched. The CDR3 covers 14 residues. Germline V CDR1 and CDR2: MGHDK, SYGVNS. CDR3 nucleotide sequence: TGTGCCAGCAATTCAGCGGGAGGGGCAGATACGCAGTATTTT. Its translation is CASNSAGGADTQYF.

Comments on this clonotype: A clone one base away is much larger, so this may be a read error. The chain couples TRBV6-5 to TRBJ2-7; a weak D match, TRBD1 (6 bases). The CDR3 is made up of 15 amino acids. CDR1 and CDR2 (germline): MNHEY, SVGAGI. This chain's CDR3 is CASNYLQGRTYEQYF. CDR3 nucleotides: TGTGCCAGCAATTACTTACAGGGTAGGACCTACGAGCAGTACTTC.

V usage is TRBV7-9 and J usage is TRBJ1-1; TRBD1 matches 7 bases. The CDR3 extends over 13 amino acids. J lost 9 bases, V lost 7 bases, and 11 bases had no gene match. The V gene's germline CDR1 is SEHNR and CDR2 FQNEAQ (reference sequence). The CDR3: CASTLTGTAKAFF. The CDR3 DNA sequence: TGTGCCAGCACCCTGACCGGGACAGCGAAAGCTTTCTTT.

This clonotype has just a few counts. The V and J genes are TRBV10-3 and TRBJ2-5; D unclear. Trimming pared 0 bases from V and 5 bases from J, leaving 10 bases between. This CDR3 spans 14 amino acids. The germline gives CDR1 ENHRY, CDR2 SYGVKD. The CDR3 region is CAISESWSAETQYF. DNA for the CDR3: TGTGCCATCAGTGAGTCGTGGAGTGCGGAGACCCAGTACTTC.

The chain links TRBV15 to TRBJ1-2, with a possible D match to TRBD1 (6 bases). The CDR3 has 15 residues. The V and J ends lost 1 base and 7 bases respectively, with 16 bases between them. CDR1 LNHNV and CDR2 YYDKDF come from the germline V gene (reference sequence). The CDR3: CATSRGTATSGGYTF. As DNA, the CDR3 is TGTGCCACCAGCAGAGGGACAGCAACCTCCGGTGGCTACACCTTC.

The genes are TRBV7-2 and TRBJ1-6; tentatively, D is TRBD1 (5 bases). Germline V gene sequence: CDR1 SGHTA, CDR2 FQGNSA. The CDR3 sequence is 13 residues long. Trimming left V 7 bases short and J 9 bases short, with 13 bases between. This CDR3 is CASMEGSVSPLHF. CDR3 nucleotide sequence: TGTGCCAGCATGGAGGGGTCGGTTTCACCCCTCCACTTT.

The table lists this clonotype with many counts. This rearrangement joins TRBV7-6 to TRBJ1-2; D is ambiguous. CDR3 size: 12 residues. Germline V gene data show CDR1 as SGHVS and CDR2 as FNYEAQ. The V gene lost 5 bases and the J gene lost 8 bases, with 12 bases spanning the gap. The CDR3, as DNA: TGTGCCAGCAGCAACCTAGGGCGCGGCTACACCTTC. It translates to CASSNLGRGYTF.

The CDR3 DNA reads as TGCAGCGTGGCGACAGGGGGCCAGGAAAAACTGTTTTTT. Protein product: CSVATGGQEKLFF. This sequence joins TRBV29-1 and TRBJ1-4; TRBD1 agrees at 10 bases. The CDR3 extends over 13 amino acids. CDR1 and CDR2 (germline): SQVTM, ANQGSEA. J gave up 8 bases and V 6 bases, and 6 bases lay outside the gene matches.